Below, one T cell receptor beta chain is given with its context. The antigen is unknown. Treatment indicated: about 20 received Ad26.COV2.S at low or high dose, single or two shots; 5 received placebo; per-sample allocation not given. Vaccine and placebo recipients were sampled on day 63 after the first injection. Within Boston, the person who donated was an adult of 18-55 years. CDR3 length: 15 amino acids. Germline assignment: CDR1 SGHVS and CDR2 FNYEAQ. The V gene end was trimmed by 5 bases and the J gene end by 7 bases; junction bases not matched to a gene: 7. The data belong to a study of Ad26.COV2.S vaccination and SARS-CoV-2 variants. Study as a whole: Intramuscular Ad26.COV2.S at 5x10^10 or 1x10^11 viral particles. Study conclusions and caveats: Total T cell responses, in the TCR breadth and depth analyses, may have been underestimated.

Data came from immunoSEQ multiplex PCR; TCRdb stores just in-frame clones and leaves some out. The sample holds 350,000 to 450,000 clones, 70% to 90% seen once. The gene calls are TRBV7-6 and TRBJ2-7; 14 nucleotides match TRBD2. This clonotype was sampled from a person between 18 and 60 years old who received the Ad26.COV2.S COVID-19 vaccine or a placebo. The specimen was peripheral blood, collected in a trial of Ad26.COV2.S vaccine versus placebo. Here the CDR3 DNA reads TGTGCCAGCAGCGAGGGACTAGCGGGAGCGAGGGAGCAGTACTTC. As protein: CASSEGLAGAREQYF.